The 29 T cell receptor beta chains in this list originate from one sample, sequenced in a study of type 1 regulatory T cells. TCRdb re-called the reads with MiXCR, one entry per CDR3 protein. The sample records around 14,000 distinct CDR3 sequences, roughly an eighth being singletons. These receptors' targets are unknown. The sequenced sample consisted of cultured T cells, either the whole culture or a sorted T cell fraction (not recorded which). These TCRs come from a human donor in good health.

This clonotype appeared many times. CDR3 protein: CASSLGAAGGDTQYF. The DNA for the CDR3 is TGTGCCAGCAGCTTGGGCGCCGCGGGAGGAGATACGCAGTATTTT. V gene TRBV5-4 combines with J gene TRBJ2-3; 8 positions agree with TRBD2. V lost 0 bases to trimming and J lost 5 bases; unmatched junction nucleotides: 5. The CDR3 length is 15 residues. Germline V CDR1 and CDR2: SGHNT, YYREEE (reference sequence).

Many counts were recorded for this clonotype. The chain recombines TRBV5-1 with TRBJ1-2; D uncertain. The germline V and J ends were trimmed by 4 bases and 0 bases, with 7 bases remaining between them. The length of the CDR3 is 13 residues. Germline V gene sequence: CDR1 SGHRS, CDR2 YFSETQ. CDR3 nucleotides: TGCGCCAGCAGCCCTTCCACTAACTATGGCTACACCTTC. Its protein is CASSPSTNYGYTF.

The chain couples TRBV6-1 to TRBJ2-2; D unresolved. Germline V gene data show CDR1 as MNHNS and CDR2 as SASEGT. The CDR3 runs to 14 residues. V was pared by 2 bases and J by 5 bases, with 9 bases between. The DNA for the CDR3 is TGTGCCAGCAGTGAAAATCGGATAACCGGGGAGCTGTTTTTT. Its protein product is CASSENRITGELFF.

There are a few counts of this clonotype. This chain connects TRBV7-2 to TRBJ2-1; 10 positions agree with TRBD1. V trimming: 1 base; J trimming: 8 bases; junction bases outside the gene matches: 5. There are 15 residues in the CDR3. Germline values: CDR1 SGHTA, CDR2 FQGNSA. The CDR3 DNA sequence: TGTGCCAGCAGCTTAGGGACAGGGGGAGGGTATGAGCAGTTCTTC. This translates into CASSLGTGGGYEQFF.

V gene TRBV7-2 combines with J gene TRBJ2-5; possibly TRBD2 for D (5 bases). Trimming removed 4 bases at V and 1 base at J, with 10 bases between. CDR1 and CDR2 (germline): SGHTA, FQGNSA. CDR3 length equals 14 residues. The CDR3 loop is CASSYGLAQETQYF. DNA of the CDR3: TGTGCCAGCAGCTATGGACTGGCCCAAGAGACCCAGTACTTC. The whole variable domain, filled in from reference TRBV7-2 and TRBJ2-5, reads GAGVSQSPSNKVTEKGKDVELRCDPISGHTALYWYRQSLGQGLEFLIYFQGNSAPDKSGLPSDRFSAERTGGSVSTLTIQRTQQEDSAVYLCASSYGLAQETQYFGPGTRLLVL.

With regard to this clonotype: The junction departs from the called germline gene at one end, perhaps through a read error. This chain links TRBV7-8 with TRBJ2-2, with D perhaps assigned TRBD1 or TRBD2 (6 bases each). This CDR3 spans 16 amino acids. CDR1 is SGHVS, CDR2 FQNEAQ, per germline. The CDR3 sequence is CASSLEGGANTGELVF. Written as DNA, the CDR3 is TGTGCCAGCAGCTTAGAGGGGGGCGCGAACACCGGGGAGCTGGTTTTT.

This chain uses TRBV3-1 with TRBJ1-1; D not certain. CDR1 LGHDT and CDR2 YNNKEL come from the germline V gene (reference sequence). CDR3 length: 12 residues. With 4 bases removed from V and 7 bases from J, the gap between germline ends came to 10 bases. CDR3: CASSRYGNEAFF. CDR3 coding DNA: TGTGCCAGCAGCCGGTATGGGAATGAAGCTTTCTTT. The whole variable domain, filled in from reference TRBV3-1 and TRBJ1-1, reads DTAVSQTPKYLVTQMGNDKSIKCEQNLGHDTMYWYKQDSKKFLKIMFSYNNKELIINETVPNRFSPKSPDKAHLNLHINSLELGDSAVYFCASSRYGNEAFFGQGTRLTVV.

There are many counts of this clonotype. This chain connects TRBV10-3 to TRBJ2-2; 9 bases fit TRBD2. Germline lookup yields CDR1 ENHRY and CDR2 SYGVKD. V was pared by 7 bases and J by 7 bases, with 7 bases of the junction left unmatched. The CDR3 runs 14 residues. CDR3 protein: CAIKMAGGSGELFF. CDR3 coding DNA: TGTGCCATCAAGATGGCGGGAGGGAGCGGGGAGCTGTTTTTT.

The sample holds many counts of this clonotype. This rearrangement joins TRBV5-5 to TRBJ1-1; TRBD1 might be the D (5 bases). V lost 4 bases, J lost 4 bases, and 17 bases lay in between. CDR1 SGHKS and CDR2 YYEKEE come from the germline V gene (reference sequence). The length of the CDR3 is 15 residues. The CDR3 here is CASSPQGLGGTEAFF. DNA for the CDR3: TGTGCCAGCAGCCCTCAGGGTTTGGGGGGCACTGAAGCTTTCTTT. The complete variable domain, with remaining parts taken from reference TRBV5-5 and TRBJ1-1, reads DAGVTQSPTHLIKTRGQQVTLRCSPISGHKSVSWYQQVLGQGPQFIFQYYEKEERGRGNFPDRFSARQFPNYSSELNVNALLLGDSALYLCASSPQGLGGTEAFFGQGTRLTVV.

The gene calls are TRBV7-8 and TRBJ1-1; D is uncertain. The germline V gene encodes CDR1 SGHVS and CDR2 FQNEAQ. This CDR3 comprises 16 residues. The ends were cut back, 5 bases at V and 5 bases at J, with 21 bases in the middle. CDR3 DNA: TGTGCCAGCAGCCCCGGGCCACGGACGGTTCGTACTGAAGCTTTCTTT. It yields the protein CASSPGPRTVRTEAFF.

In regard to this clonotype: One base away lies a much larger clone, so this may be a sequencing read error. The V gene is TRBV4-1, the J gene TRBJ2-1; 9 nucleotides match TRBD1. The V gene's germline CDR1 is MGHRA and CDR2 YSYEKL. The CDR3 contains 15 residues. With 3 bases clipped from V and 13 bases from J, the junction kept 13 bases outside the gene matches. CDR3 residues: CASSHRDRESETQFF. The CDR3 DNA sequence: TGCGCCAGCAGCCACCGGGACAGGGAGTCCGAGACCCAGTTCTTC.

About this clonotype itself: At one boundary the junction diverges from the germline segment, which might be a read error. The J gene is TRBJ2-1, the V gene TRBV3-1; 14 bases fit TRBD2. CDR1 and CDR2 (germline): LGHDT, YNNKEL (reference sequence). The CDR3 has 18 amino acids. The CDR3 DNA reads as TGTGCCGGCAGCCCCAGACTAGCGGGAGGGCCGGTCTACAATGAGCAGTTCTTC. Encoded protein: CAGSPRLAGGPVYNEQFF.

The chain uses TRBV12-3 or TRBV12-4 and TRBJ2-3, with a tentative D call TRBD2 (5 bases). The CDR3 runs 14 residues. Trimming left V 4 bases short and J 6 bases short, with 14 bases between. Here the CDR3 DNA reads TGTGCCAGCAGTTCCGTGTGGGAGTCTGATACGCAGTATTTT. This codes for CASSSVWESDTQYF.

Ten or more counts support this clonotype. The chain combines TRBV6-1 with TRBJ1-2; weak D call: TRBD1 (5 bases). This CDR3 region has 16 residues. Trimming left V 5 bases short and J 4 bases short, with 20 bases between. CDR1 is MNHNS and CDR2 is SASEGT in the germline V gene. CDR3: CASSTSGGELTYGYTF. CDR3 nucleotide sequence: TGTGCCAGCAGTACCTCCGGGGGGGAGTTAACCTATGGCTACACCTTC.

The table lists this clonotype with many counts. The chain uses TRBV7-2 and TRBJ1-1; D remains unclear. Trimming took 1 base from V and 7 from J, leaving 7 bases between them. CDR1 is SGHTA and CDR2 is FQGNSA in the germline V gene. This CDR3 contains 12 residues. The CDR3 DNA reads as TGTGCCAGCAGCTTAGTCCGGATTGAAGCTTTCTTT. Translating gives CASSLVRIEAFF.

J is TRBJ2-1 and V is TRBV28; 11 positions match TRBD2. This CDR3 region has 16 residues. J was trimmed by 6 bases and V by 5 bases; bases with no gene match: 9. From germline, CDR1 is MDHEN and CDR2 SYDVKM. CDR3 region: CASSPPTSGSSNEQFF. CDR3 in DNA: TGTGCCAGCAGTCCCCCCACTAGCGGGAGTAGCAATGAGCAGTTCTTC. The complete variable domain, with remaining parts taken from reference TRBV28 and TRBJ2-1, reads DVKVTQSSRYLVKRTGEKVFLECVQDMDHENMFWYRQDPGLGLRLIYFSYDVKMKEKGDIPEGYSVSREKKERFSLILESASTNQTSMYLCASSPPTSGSSNEQFFGPGTRLTVL.

The CDR3 DNA is TGTGCCAGCAACAGGGGGCGGGAGAGCTCCTACAATGAGCAGTTCTTC. It is translated as CASNRGRESSYNEQFF. The genes are TRBV5-4 and TRBJ2-1; TRBD1 matches 9 bases. The CDR3 has 16 residues. J gave up 0 bases and V 6 bases, and 7 bases lay outside the gene matches. Germline loops: CDR1 SGHNT, CDR2 YYREEE (reference sequence). The entire variable domain, with the rest obtained from reference TRBV5-4 and TRBJ2-1, is as follows: ETGVTQSPTHLIKTRGQQVTLRCSSQSGHNTVSWYQQALGQGPQFIFQYYREEENGRGNFPPRFSGLQFPNYSSELNVNALELDDSALYLCASNRGRESSYNEQFFGPGTRLTVL.

Concerning this clonotype: This may come from a read error, since a much larger clone is one base off. The J gene is TRBJ1-2, the V gene TRBV5-1; tentatively, D is TRBD1 (5 bases). This CDR3 comprises 14 residues. CDR1 is SGHRS and CDR2 is YFSETQ in the germline V gene. For the CDR3, the DNA is TGCGCCAGCAGCGGATGGACGGACAACTATGGCTACGCCTTC. It codes for CASSGWTDNYGYAF.

This clonotype was picked up many times. The chain uses TRBV5-1 and TRBJ2-7; D call uncertain. Trimming took 0 bases from V and 6 from J, leaving 10 bases between them. The germline CDR1 and CDR2 sequences are SGHRS and YFSETQ. The CDR3 spans 13 residues. The CDR3 protein is CASSLEYGPEQYF. DNA for the CDR3: TGCGCCAGCAGCTTGGAGTATGGCCCCGAGCAGTACTTC.

A note on this clonotype: Being one base from a much bigger clone, this may be a read error. CDR3 bases: TGTGCCTGGAGTCCCTTACGGGCCTCCTACGAGCAGTGCTTC. Protein sequence: CAWSPLRASYEQCF. V gene TRBV30 combines with J gene TRBJ2-7; D uncertain. This CDR3 has 14 amino acids. Germline values: CDR1 GTSNPN, CDR2 SVGIG (reference sequence).

This clonotype was found a few times. V gene TRBV5-6 combines with J gene TRBJ2-1; no reliable D call. V was cut by 1 base and J by 0 bases, with 5 bases left in between. The CDR3 length is 14 residues. Germline CDR1 and CDR2: SGHDT and YYEEEE. For the CDR3, the DNA is TGTGCCAGCAGCTTGCCGTCCTCCTACAATGAGCAGTTCTTC. As protein: CASSLPSSYNEQFF. The full variable domain, its missing parts supplied by reference TRBV5-6 and TRBJ2-1, is DAGVTQSPTHLIKTRGQQVTLRCSPKSGHDTVSWYQQALGQGPQFIFQYYEEEERQRGNFPDRFSGHQFPNYSSELNVNALLLGDSALYLCASSLPSSYNEQFFGPGTRLTVL.

This clonotype is judged medium-sized. The chain has TRBV20-1 and TRBJ2-5, with 15 positions matching TRBD2. The ends lost 5 bases at V and 9 bases at J; junction bases unmatched: 4. Germline lookup yields CDR1 DFQATT and CDR2 SNEGSKA (reference sequence). This CDR3 is built from 13 residues. The CDR3 spells CSARTSGREAQYF. As DNA, the CDR3 is TGCAGTGCTCGGACTAGCGGGAGGGAGGCCCAGTACTTC.

V is TRBV20-1 and J is TRBJ2-5; 8 bases match TRBD1. With 6 bases clipped from V and 4 bases from J, the junction kept 7 bases outside the gene matches. CDR1 and CDR2 from the germline V gene are DFQATT and SNEGSKA (reference sequence). CDR3 length equals 13 residues. CDR3 sequence reads: CSAARGLGETQYF. The CDR3 nucleotides are TGCAGTGCCGCCAGGGGGCTGGGAGAGACCCAGTACTTC.

The chain combines TRBV27 with TRBJ2-7, with D possibly matching TRBD1 (5 bases). The CDR3 totals 14 residues. In germline, CDR1 is MNHEY, CDR2 SMNVEV (reference sequence). V lost 5 bases and J 4 bases, leaving 15 bases between the germline ends. CDR3 coding DNA: TGTGCCAGCAGTGCGACGGCTCAGGGATACGAGCAGTACTTC. Translating gives CASSATAQGYEQYF.

By proportion, this clonotype is medium-sized. The rearrangement links TRBV7-2 to TRBJ2-5; D gene ambiguous. V was pared by 5 bases and J by 1 base, with 11 bases between. In germline, CDR1 is SGHTA, CDR2 FQGNSA. The CDR3 extends over 14 amino acids. The CDR3 here is CASSQQASQETQYF. CDR3 nucleotides: TGTGCCAGCAGCCAGCAGGCGAGCCAAGAGACCCAGTACTTC.

This clonotype has ten or more counts. The chain carries TRBV29-1 and TRBJ2-6; tentatively, D is TRBD1 or TRBD2 (5 bases each). Germline assignment: CDR1 SQVTM and CDR2 ANQGSEA. V lost 5 bases, J lost 2 bases, and 7 bases lay in between. This CDR3 contains 13 residues. The CDR3 DNA sequence: TGCAGCGTTAGGGGACCTGGGGCCAACGTCCTGACTTTC. It translates to CSVRGPGANVLTF.

This clonotype has at least ten counts. This chain uses TRBV20-1 with TRBJ2-3; D is possibly TRBD2 (5 bases). The CDR3 has 12 residues. From germline, CDR1 is DFQATT and CDR2 SNEGSKA (reference sequence). V was cut by 3 bases and J by 1 base, with 5 bases left in between. The CDR3 here is CSARRGTDTQYF. The CDR3 bases are TGCAGTGCTAGGAGGGGCACAGATACGCAGTATTTT.

As for this clonotype: A junction end diverges from the germline sequence, so it may reflect a read error. The CDR3: CASRLAGGTTDTQYF. CDR3 DNA sequence: TGTGCCAGCAGATTAGCGGGAGGGACCACAGATACGCAGTATTTT. This sequence joins TRBV12-3 or TRBV12-4 and TRBJ2-3; TRBD2 matches at 11 bases. The CDR3 has 15 amino acids.

This clonotype is medium-sized by share. The chain combines TRBV12-3 or TRBV12-4 with TRBJ2-5; D gene unclear. Trimming removed 3 bases at V and 4 bases at J, with 12 bases between. The CDR3 is 14 amino acids. CDR3 nucleotide sequence: TGTGCCAGCAGTTTTTATGAAGGGTCAGAGACCCAGTACTTC. Protein product: CASSFYEGSETQYF.